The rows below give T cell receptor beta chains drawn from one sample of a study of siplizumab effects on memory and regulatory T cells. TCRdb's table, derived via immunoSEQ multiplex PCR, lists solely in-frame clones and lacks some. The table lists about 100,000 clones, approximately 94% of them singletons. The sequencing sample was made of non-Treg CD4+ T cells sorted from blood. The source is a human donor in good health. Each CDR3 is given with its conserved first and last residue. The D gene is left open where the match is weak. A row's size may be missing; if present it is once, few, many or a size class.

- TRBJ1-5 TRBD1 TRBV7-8 TGTGCCAGCAGCTTGTACAACAGGGGGCAGAGACAGCCCCAGCATTTT CASSLYNRGQRQPQHF
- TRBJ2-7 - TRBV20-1 TGCAGTGCCGATGGATTATACGAGCAGTACTTC CSADGLYEQYF
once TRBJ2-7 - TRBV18 TGTGCCAGCTCCGGGACTCCAGACGGCGAGCAGTACTTC CASSGTPDGEQYF
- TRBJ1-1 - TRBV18 TGTGCCAGCTCACCAGGGACCGAAGCTGAAGCTTTCTTT CASSPGTEAEAFF
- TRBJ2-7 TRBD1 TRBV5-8 TGTGCCAGCAGAGGGACAGGGAAATACGAGCAGTACTTC CASRGTGKYEQYF
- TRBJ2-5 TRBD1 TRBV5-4 TGTGCCAGCAGCTTGGAGGCAGGGGGCTTCGAGACCCAGTACTTC CASSLEAGGFETQYF
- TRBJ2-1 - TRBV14 TGTGCCAGCAGCCAAGGGCGGGCTAGTAGCTACAATGAGCAGTTCTTC CASSQGRASSYNEQFF
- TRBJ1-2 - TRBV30 TGTGCCTGGAGCAAACCCAGGGGAAGTAACTATGGCTACACCTTC CAWSKPRGSNYGYTF
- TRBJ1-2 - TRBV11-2 TGTGCCAGCAGCTTAGGACAGGCACAGCGGGGCTACACCTTC CASSLGQAQRGYTF
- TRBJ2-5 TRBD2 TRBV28 TGTGCCAGCAGACCTACCAGCGGGATACGAGAGACCCAGTACTTC CASRPTSGIRETQYF
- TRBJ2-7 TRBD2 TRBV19 TGTGCCAGCGCCGGGACTAGCATTTATGAGCAGTACTTC CASAGTSIYEQYF
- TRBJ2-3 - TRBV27 TGTGCCAGCAGTGTAAACAGGGTAAGCAATTTTACTAGCACAGATACGCAGTATTTT CASSVNRVSNFTSTDTQYF
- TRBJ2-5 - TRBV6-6 TGTGCCAGCAGGCAAGGCGGGGGAGGGGGCGGAGAGACCCAGTACTTC CASRQGGGGGGETQYF
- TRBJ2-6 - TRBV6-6 TGTGCCAGCAGTTACTCGACTGGGGCCAACGTCCTGACTTTC CASSYSTGANVLTF
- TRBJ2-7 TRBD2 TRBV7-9 TGTGCCAGCAGCACGGGACTAGCGGGAGAATTTTTAATCTACGAGCAGTACTTC CASSTGLAGEFLIYEQYF
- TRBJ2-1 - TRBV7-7 TGTGCTAGCAGCTTATCACCCAGCCATGAGCAGTTCTTC CASSLSPSHEQFF
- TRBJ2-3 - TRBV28 TGTGCCAGCGCCACCAGGGGGAGGACAGATACGCAGTATTTT CASATRGRTDTQYF
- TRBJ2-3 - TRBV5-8 TGTGCCAGCAGCTTGGGGAGTGGAGATACGCAGTATTTT CASSLGSGDTQYF
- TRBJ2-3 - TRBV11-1 TGTGCCAGCAGCCTTCCCCGACAGACTCTCTACACAGATACGCAGTATTTT CASSLPRQTLYTDTQYF
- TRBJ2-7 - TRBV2 TGTGCCAGCAGGCTGGAACAGGGATACGAGCAGTACTTC CASRLEQGYEQYF
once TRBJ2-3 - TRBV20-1 TGCAGTGCTAACCCACAGGGTACGCAGTATTTT CSANPQGTQYF
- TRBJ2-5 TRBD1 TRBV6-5 TGTGCCAGCAGTTACTCTCCGGGACAGGGGGCCGGGACCCAGTACTTC CASSYSPGQGAGTQYF
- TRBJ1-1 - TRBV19 TGTGCCAGTAGTATAGGCCGACCAGGAGATAACACTGAAGCTTTCTTT CASSIGRPGDNTEAFF
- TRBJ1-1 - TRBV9 TGTGCCAGCAGCCCAGGCGGCGCGAGGGAGACCACTGAAGCTTTCTTT CASSPGGARETTEAFF
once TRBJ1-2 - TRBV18 TGTGCCAGCTCACCACGGGTGGATACTAACTATGGCTACACCTTC CASSPRVDTNYGYTF
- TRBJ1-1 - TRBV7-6 TGTGCCAGCAGCTCCCGGACGGGAATGAACACTGAAGCTTTCTTT CASSSRTGMNTEAFF
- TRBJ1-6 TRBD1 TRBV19 TGTGCCAGTAGCCCACAGGGGGTAATGCGTTCACCCCTCCACTTT CASSPQGVMRSPLHF
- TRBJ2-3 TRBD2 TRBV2 TGTGCCAGCAGTGAATTGGGACTAGCGGGAGTAGGTGATACGCAGTATTTT CASSELGLAGVGDTQYF
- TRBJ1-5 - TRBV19 TGTGCCAGTAGTATGGTTAGGGGAAGGGATAGCAATCAGCCCCAGCATTTT CASSMVRGRDSNQPQHF
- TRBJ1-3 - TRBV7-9 TGTGCCAGCACCGCCGAAGTGGGTCGGTCTGGAAACACCATATATTTT CASTAEVGRSGNTIYF
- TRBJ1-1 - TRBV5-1 TGCGCCAGCAGCTTGGCGTCGGGCAACACTGAAGCTTTCTTT CASSLASGNTEAFF
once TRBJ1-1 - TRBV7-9 TGTGCCAGCAGCTCGAGAAATGGACAACTGAACACTGAAGCTTTCTTT CASSSRNGQLNTEAFF
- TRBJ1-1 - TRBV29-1 TGCAGCGTTGAAGGAAGCTTCCGGACATCCACTTTCGGTTTCTTT CSVEGSFRTSTFGFF
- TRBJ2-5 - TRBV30 TGTGCTCGGAGGGGGGGCCCGGGGTCCCAAGAGACCCAGTACTTC CARRGGPGSQETQYF
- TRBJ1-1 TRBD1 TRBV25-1 TGTGCCAGCAGAAGGACTGGGACAGCTAACACTGAAGCTTTCTTT CASRRTGTANTEAFF
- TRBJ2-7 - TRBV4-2 TGTGCCAGCAGCCAAGAAGTGAGGGCCGGCGGGGAGCAGTACTTC CASSQEVRAGGEQYF
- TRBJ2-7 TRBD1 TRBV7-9 TGTGCCAGCAGCTTAGAGGGGACAGGGCAGTACGAGCAGTACTTC CASSLEGTGQYEQYF
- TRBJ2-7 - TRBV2 TGTGCCAGCAGTCCCCAACGAACCTACGAGCAGTACTTC CASSPQRTYEQYF
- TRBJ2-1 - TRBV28 TGTGCCACCATCTCCCCCACGGACGAGCAGTTCTTC CATISPTDEQFF
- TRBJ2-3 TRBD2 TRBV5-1 TGCGCCAGCAGCCCAGGTAGCGGGGATAGCACAGATACGCAGTATTTT CASSPGSGDSTDTQYF
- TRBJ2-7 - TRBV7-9 TGTGCCAGCAGCTTAGTTCAGGACCCAGGCCGCGAGCAGTACTTC CASSLVQDPGREQYF
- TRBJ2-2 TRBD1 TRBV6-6 TGTGCCAGCAGTTACGGGACAGGGATTACCGGGGAGCTGTTTTTT CASSYGTGITGELFF
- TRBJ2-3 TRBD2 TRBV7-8 TGTGCCAGCAGCCCCGGGACTAGCGGGAGATTTGGCACAGATACGCAGTATTTT CASSPGTSGRFGTDTQYF
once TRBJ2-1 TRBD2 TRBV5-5 TGTGCCAGCAGCTACAGACTAGCGGGAGTAGGTAATGAGCAGTTCTTC CASSYRLAGVGNEQFF
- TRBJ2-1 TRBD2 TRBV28 TGTGCCAGCAGCTCCCCTAGCGGGGGAAAATACAATGAGCAGTTCTTC CASSSPSGGKYNEQFF
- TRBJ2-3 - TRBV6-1 TGTGCCAGCAGTGAAGTATATATCGAGACAGATACGCAGTATTTT CASSEVYIETDTQYF